The source of this T cell receptor (beta chain) is a study of STAT5B mutations in CD4+ large granular lymphocyte leukemia (dated by TCRdb to between 2021 and 2024). About the study as a whole: Where cryopreserved patient cells were available, CD8+ cells were depleted first, followed by selection with anti-CD4 microbeads. The study compared the TCRbeta repertoires of patients with CD4+ T-cell large granular lymphocyte leukemia against the TCRbeta repertoires of healthy blood donors. The purity of purified fractions was confirmed by flow cytometry on FACSCanto II or FACSVerse to exceed 95% among lymphocytes.

In the germline V gene, CDR1 corresponds to SQVTM and CDR2 to ANQGSEA. Counted from cysteine to phenylalanine, this CDR3 has 12 amino acids. CDR3 DNA is the only sequence kept; it has 36 bases, read in frame from the first base. Trimming at the junction amounts to 1 base on V and 10 bases on J, and the germline ends lie 11 bases apart. Hematology units in Padova (Italy), Helsinki (Finland) and Shinshu (Japan) recruited the CD4+ T-LGLL patients. Depending on what sample material was available, patient samples were either unselected PBMC or bead-purified CD4+, CD4+CD8+, CD57+ or CD56+ fractions. Patient TCRbeta data were integrated with somatic STAT5B mutation profiles obtained by deep amplicon sequencing of the same DNA. All TCR-sequenced material derived from peripheral blood: patient blood samples and healthy donor buffy coats. Ficoll-Hypaque gradient centrifugation was used to isolate peripheral blood mononuclear cells. Genomic DNA was extracted with the Gentra Puregene Cell and Tissue kit and quantified on a Qubit 2.0 fluorometer.

The immunoSEQ assay at survey resolution was used to sequence TCRbeta rearrangements from genomic DNA. As for how the authors treated the data: Any clonotype making up more than 5% of the repertoire was considered a putative leukemic clone, which gave 55 to 75 such clones in roughly 30 patients. In the TCR sequencing data, the lowest productive clonotype frequency that could be detected was 2.59 x 10-5. Only productive TCRbeta rearrangements, defined as complete and in-frame sequences, were included in the analyses. Clonality for each sample was calculated as Simpson clonality in the immunoSEQ Analyzer version 3.0. Clones were binned by frequency as very rare, small, medium, large (1-20%) or hyperexpanded (>20%). Generation probabilities were estimated with OLGA 1.2.3, V-gene circos plots were made with VDJtools, specificities were looked up in VDJdb, and CDR3 motifs were identified with GLIPH. This is the immuneACCESS table as TCRdb keeps it, with only in-frame sequences that have V and J called. A part of the clones is gone; compared with another copy, unresolved V genes explain less than half, and the rest is unexplained. Clone size and the V and J calls come from that table; the DNA yielded D and trimming. Present in this sample are about 1,400 clones, about 82% of which were seen just once. The ten largest clones represent 75% to 80% of the sample.

Comments on this clone: What antigen it recognizes has not been identified. No base quality values were provided; no much bigger clone lies one nucleotide off.

Results and caveats for the whole study, not just this receptor: The data were not HLA-matched, and the higher clonality in CD4+ T-LGLL than in CD8+ T-LGLL could be due to the relatively small sample size. Main leukemic clonotypes were private to each patient, although roughly 25% of the main leukemic clonotypes were found at low frequency in the non-leukemic repertoires of other patients. The sources of patient cells varied, and only 5 to 7 CD4-sorted patient samples were included in the clonality comparison with healthy controls. Compared with healthy CD4+ repertoires, CD4-sorted patient repertoires appeared more clonal, and this difference remained even after the putative leukemic clones were removed. Enrichment of TRBV06-family usage was observed among the top patient clones (8/27) relative to healthy controls (2/35).

The sequence derives from a man between 65 and 85 years old with CD4+ T-cell large granular lymphocyte leukemia. Specimen: PBMCs. Recombination joined TRBV29-1 with TRBJ2-1, with the D segment identity uncertain. The encoded CDR3 is CSVEGVVLEQFF. The nucleotide sequence is given as TGCAGCGTTGAAGGTGTAGTCCTGGAGCAGTTCTTC.